Listed here are 5 T cell receptor beta chains from one sample, sequenced in a study of shared clonotypes between healthy human individuals (dated by TCRdb to the early 2020s). The library relied on the immunoSEQ multiplex PCR assay. Drawn from immuneACCESS, this table holds only the in-frame rearrangements with V and J called that TCRdb kept. Clones are partly lost; checked studies trace under half to an unresolved V gene and leave the rest unexplained. The sample table contains about 1 million clones; only one count was recorded for around 76% of them. Roughly 1.4% of the sample comes from the top ten. The sample was memory CD4+ T cells sorted from blood. Per the publication, the cell subset or site label means: CD45RA-negative fraction. These receptor sequences come from a man aged 18-30 years in good health.

This chain links TRBV11-2 with TRBJ2-1; D remains unclear. The V gene lost 0 bases and the J gene lost 9 bases, with 9 bases spanning the gap. Germline V gene lookup returns CDR1 SGHAT and CDR2 FQNNGV. CDR3 length: 13 residues. The CDR3 sequence: CASSLDRHTEQFF. As DNA, the CDR3 is TGTGCCAGCAGCTTAGACCGCCACACTGAGCAGTTCTTC.

This clone has just one count. The chain carries TRBV6-1 and TRBJ1-5; no definite D call. This CDR3 region has 13 residues. The V end was cut by 7 bases, the J end by 3 bases, with 10 bases between. The germline V gene encodes CDR1 MNHNS and CDR2 SASEGT. Here the CDR3 DNA reads TGTGCCAGCACCACCACACTCAATCAGCCCCAGCATTTT. This codes for CASTTTLNQPQHF.

The V gene is TRBV6-6, the J gene TRBJ2-1; 9 bases are shared with TRBD2. V was clipped by 5 bases and J by 6 bases; unmatched bases: 8. Looked up from germline, CDR1 is MNHNY and CDR2 is SVGAGI (reference sequence). This CDR3 is 15 amino acids long. The DNA of the CDR3 is TGTGCCAGCAGTGTTAGCGGGAGACTAGGCAATGAGCAGTTCTTC. It encodes CASSVSGRLGNEQFF.

CDR3 sequence reads: CASSPSGGNTGELFF. The CDR3, as DNA: TGCGCCAGCAGCCCCAGCGGGGGGAACACCGGGGAGCTGTTTTTT. V usage is TRBV5-1 and J usage is TRBJ2-2; 8 bases map to TRBD2. CDR1 is SGHRS and CDR2 is YFSETQ in the germline V gene. The CDR3 runs to 15 residues. The junction had 3 bases not matched to a gene; V was cut back by 4 bases and J by 1 base.

This chain links TRBV10-3 with TRBJ1-4, with a tentative D call TRBD1 (5 bases). Looked up from germline, CDR1 is ENHRY and CDR2 is SYGVKD. The ends were cut back, 3 bases at V and 4 bases at J, with 9 bases in the middle. This CDR3 spans 14 amino acids. CDR3 region: CAISEAGGNEKLFF. The CDR3 DNA follows: TGTGCCATCAGTGAAGCCGGGGGTAATGAAAAACTGTTTTTT.